The source of this TCR beta chain is a study of blood T cells in healthy people across ages. Overall study findings and caveats: In the absence of known donor CMV status, changes in expanded clonotypes were possibly confounded.

The CDR3 is 18 residues long. Germline-derived CDR1 and CDR2 are PRHDT and FYEKMQ (reference sequence). V trimming: 0 bases; J trimming: 8 bases; junction bases outside the gene matches: 17. To note about this clonotype: Its target is not known.

Every sample had a minimum of 7 million PBMCs isolated. PCR was performed a second time for about 7 to 12 cycles using a sample-barcoded 5' primer and a J-beta primer mix. TCRdb called the 5' RACE reads again in MiXCR, with one record for every CDR3 protein. The sample consists of about 800,000 distinct CDR3 sequences, 58% of them appearing once. V usage is TRBV13 and J usage is TRBJ2-3; 7 bases map to TRBD2. The sample taken for sequencing was blood. The sequence was obtained from a young man in good health. The CDR3 sequence: CASSLGRGSRSAEGTQYF. CDR3 bases: TGTGCCAGCAGCTTAGGGCGCGGGAGTAGGTCGGCCGAGGGTACGCAGTATTTT.